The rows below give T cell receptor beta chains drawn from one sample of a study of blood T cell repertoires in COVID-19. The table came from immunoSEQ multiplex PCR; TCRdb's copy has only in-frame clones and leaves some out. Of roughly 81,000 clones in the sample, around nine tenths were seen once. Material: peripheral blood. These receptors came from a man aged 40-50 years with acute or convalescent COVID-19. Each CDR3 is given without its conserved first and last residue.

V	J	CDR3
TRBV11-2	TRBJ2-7	ASSLVRGAYEQY
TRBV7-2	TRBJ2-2	ASSLRGREGDGELF
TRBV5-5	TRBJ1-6	ASSPGQGGWNSPLH
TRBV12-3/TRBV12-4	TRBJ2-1	ASRPTRNEQF
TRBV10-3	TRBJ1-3	AISESGGQLPSVIY
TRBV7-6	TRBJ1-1	ASSLAGAMNTEAF
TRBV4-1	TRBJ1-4	ASSPQSGTDNEKLF
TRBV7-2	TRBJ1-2	ASSLDRVETNGYT
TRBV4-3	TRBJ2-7	ASSQVGGDFEQY
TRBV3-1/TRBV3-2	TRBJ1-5	ASSQTQGGDQPQH
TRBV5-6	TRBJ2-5	ASSSRRLTQETQY
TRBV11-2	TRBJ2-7	ASSLSGRAYEQY
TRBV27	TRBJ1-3	ASSYRDGNTIY
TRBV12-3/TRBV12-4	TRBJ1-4	ASSLQGSEKLF
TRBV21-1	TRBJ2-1	ASSGRGGALGNEQF
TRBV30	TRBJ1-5	AWSLAGNQPQH
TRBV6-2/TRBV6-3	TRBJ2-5	ASSTIRQGDWETQY
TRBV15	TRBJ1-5	ATSRESMAVSNQPQH
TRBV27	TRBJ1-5	ASSAVNQPQH
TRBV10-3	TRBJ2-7	AISEVGSGEQY
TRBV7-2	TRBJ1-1	ASRTSQGNTEAF
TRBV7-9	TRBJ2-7	ASSLSGSSYEQY
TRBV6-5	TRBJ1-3	ASSFSSGFGNTIY
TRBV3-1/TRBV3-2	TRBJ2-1	ASSQTRVGNYNEQF
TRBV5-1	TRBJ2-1	ASSLPGGRAEQF
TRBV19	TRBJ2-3	ASTLGTSGSPDTQY
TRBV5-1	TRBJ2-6	ASSLAGGANVLT
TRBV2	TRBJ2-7	ASVQAYEQY
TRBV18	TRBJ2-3	ASSPGDTDTQY
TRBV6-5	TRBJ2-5	ASSYTGQGGETQY
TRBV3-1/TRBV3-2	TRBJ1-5	ASSQDRVWEPQH
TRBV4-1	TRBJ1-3	ASSDRGRSGNTIY
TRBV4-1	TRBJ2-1	ASSQDPSSREQF
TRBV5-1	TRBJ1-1	ASSLRTGGAGTEAF
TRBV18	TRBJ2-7	ASSPAAAYEQY
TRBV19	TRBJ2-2	ASKNRGYTGELF
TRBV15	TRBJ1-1	ATSRDTDYLNTEAF
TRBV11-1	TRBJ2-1	ASSRLAGTYNEQF
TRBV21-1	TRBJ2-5	ASNRDRGSEETQY
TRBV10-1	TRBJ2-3	ASSPAVGGSTDTQY
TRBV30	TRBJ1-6	AWSSETGTGNSPLH
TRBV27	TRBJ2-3	ASSRDSLTDTQY
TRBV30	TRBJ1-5	ACSGQGYQPQH
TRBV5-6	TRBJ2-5	ASSKGQGGVETQY
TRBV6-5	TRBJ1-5	ASSSDRGVQPQH
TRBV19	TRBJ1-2	ASSIDRNGYT
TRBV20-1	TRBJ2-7	SASSRSSSLSYEQY
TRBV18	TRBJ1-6	ASSPVTGDNSPLH
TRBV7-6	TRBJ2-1	ASSTGTRLGNEQF
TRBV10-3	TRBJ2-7	AISTSGAAYEQY
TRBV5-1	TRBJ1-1	ASSLGRREWDTEAF
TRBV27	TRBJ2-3	ASSLWFRGDTQY
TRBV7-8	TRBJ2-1	ASSAGQGVDEQF
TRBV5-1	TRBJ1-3	ASSPRGNTIY
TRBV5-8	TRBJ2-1	ASSLPGVPYNEQF
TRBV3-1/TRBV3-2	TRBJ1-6	ASSQRGQSYNSPLH
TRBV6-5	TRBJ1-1	ASTPQNMNTEAF
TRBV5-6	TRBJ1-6	ASSLARFRSPLH